This T cell receptor (beta chain) was recorded in a study of blood T cell repertoires in COVID-19. In the authors' workflow: Using reference gene primer amplification, nucleated cell counts were estimated. TCRdb's copy holds only in-frame clones and misses some; the assay was immunoSEQ multiplex PCR. The DNA was the basis for D and trimming; V, J and clone size are from that table. In the table there are more than 70,000 clones, roughly 80% of which are singletons. J gave up 7 bases and V 5 bases, and 12 bases lay outside the gene matches. This CDR3 contains 17 residues. CDR1 is MNHEY, CDR2 SVGEGT, per germline.

The source material was peripheral blood. V gene TRBV6-2 or TRBV6-3 combines with J gene TRBJ1-5, with 12 nucleotides matching TRBD1. The receptor was derived from a human donor in a cohort sampled during active COVID-19. CDR3 nucleotides: TGTGCCAGCAGTCCGATATTGGGACAGGGGGCACGACAGCCCCAGCATTTT. The encoded protein is CASSPILGQGARQPQHF.